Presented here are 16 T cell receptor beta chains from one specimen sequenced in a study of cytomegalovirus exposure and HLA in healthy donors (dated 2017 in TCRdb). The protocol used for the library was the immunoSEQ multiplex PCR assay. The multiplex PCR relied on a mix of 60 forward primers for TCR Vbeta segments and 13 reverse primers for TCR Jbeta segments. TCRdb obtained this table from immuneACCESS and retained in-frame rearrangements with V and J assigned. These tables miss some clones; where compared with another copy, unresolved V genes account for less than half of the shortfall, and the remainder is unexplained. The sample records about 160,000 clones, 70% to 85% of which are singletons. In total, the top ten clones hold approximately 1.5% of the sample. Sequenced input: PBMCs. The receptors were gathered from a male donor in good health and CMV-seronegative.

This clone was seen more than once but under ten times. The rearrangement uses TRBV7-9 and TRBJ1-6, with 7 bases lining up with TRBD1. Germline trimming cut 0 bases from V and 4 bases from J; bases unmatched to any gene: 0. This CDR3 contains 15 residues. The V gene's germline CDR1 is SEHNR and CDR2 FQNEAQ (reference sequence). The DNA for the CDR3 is TGTGCCAGCAGCTTAGCGGGACAGTATAATTCACCCCTCCACTTT. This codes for CASSLAGQYNSPLHF.

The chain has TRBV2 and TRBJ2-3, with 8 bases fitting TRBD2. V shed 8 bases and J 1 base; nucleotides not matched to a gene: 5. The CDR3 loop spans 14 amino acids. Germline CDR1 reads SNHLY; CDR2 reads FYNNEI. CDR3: CASGRRGGTDTQYF. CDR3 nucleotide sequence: TGTGCCAGCGGGCGGCGGGGGGGCACAGATACGCAGTATTTT.

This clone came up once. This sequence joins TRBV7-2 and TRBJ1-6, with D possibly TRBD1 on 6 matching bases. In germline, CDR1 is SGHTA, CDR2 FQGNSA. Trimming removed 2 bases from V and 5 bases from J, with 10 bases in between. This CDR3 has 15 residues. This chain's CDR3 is CASSLIGQNNSPLHF. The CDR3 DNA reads TGTGCCAGCAGCTTAATCGGACAGAATAATTCACCCCTCCACTTT.

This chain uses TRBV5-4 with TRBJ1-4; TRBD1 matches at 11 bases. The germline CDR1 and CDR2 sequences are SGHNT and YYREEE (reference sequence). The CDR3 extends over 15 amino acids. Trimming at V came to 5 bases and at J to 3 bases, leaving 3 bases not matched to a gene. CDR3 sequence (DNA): TGTGCCAGCAGTGGGACAGGGGGAGCTAATGAAAAACTGTTTTTT. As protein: CASSGTGGANEKLFF. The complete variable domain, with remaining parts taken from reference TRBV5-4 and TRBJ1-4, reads ETGVTQSPTHLIKTRGQQVTLRCSSQSGHNTVSWYQQALGQGPQFIFQYYREEENGRGNFPPRFSGLQFPNYSSELNVNALELDDSALYLCASSGTGGANEKLFFGSGTQLSVL.

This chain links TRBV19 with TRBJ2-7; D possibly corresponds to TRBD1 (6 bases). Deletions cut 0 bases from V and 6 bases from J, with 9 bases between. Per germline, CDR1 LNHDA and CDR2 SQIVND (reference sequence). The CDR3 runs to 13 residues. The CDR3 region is CASSIDTGFEQYF. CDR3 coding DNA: TGTGCCAGTAGTATAGATACAGGGTTCGAGCAGTACTTC.

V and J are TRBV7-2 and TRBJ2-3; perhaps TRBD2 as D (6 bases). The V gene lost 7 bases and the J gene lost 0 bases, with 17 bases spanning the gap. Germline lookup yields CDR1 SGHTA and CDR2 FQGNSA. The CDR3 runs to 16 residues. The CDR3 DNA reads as TGTGCCAGCACCTCCCCCGGGCGGGGAAGCACAGATACGCAGTATTTT. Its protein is CASTSPGRGSTDTQYF.

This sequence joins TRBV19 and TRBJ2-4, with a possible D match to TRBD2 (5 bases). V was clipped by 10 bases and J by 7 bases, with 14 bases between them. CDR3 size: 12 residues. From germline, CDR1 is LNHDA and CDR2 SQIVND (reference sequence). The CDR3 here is CATAEGSNIQYF. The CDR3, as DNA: TGTGCCACAGCCGAGGGTAGTAACATTCAGTACTTC.

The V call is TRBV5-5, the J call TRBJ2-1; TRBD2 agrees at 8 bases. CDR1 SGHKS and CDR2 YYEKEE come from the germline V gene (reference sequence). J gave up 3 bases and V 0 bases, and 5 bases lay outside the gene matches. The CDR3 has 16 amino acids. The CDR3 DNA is TGTGCCAGCAGCTTGGGCCTAGCGGGCCGCTACAATGAGCAGTTCTTC. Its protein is CASSLGLAGRYNEQFF.

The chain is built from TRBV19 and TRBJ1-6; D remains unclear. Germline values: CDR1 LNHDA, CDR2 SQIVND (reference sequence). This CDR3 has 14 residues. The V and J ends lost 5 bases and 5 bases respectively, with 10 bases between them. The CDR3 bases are TGTGCCAGTAGTTCCGCACAGAATAATTCACCCCTCCACTTT. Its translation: CASSSAQNNSPLHF.

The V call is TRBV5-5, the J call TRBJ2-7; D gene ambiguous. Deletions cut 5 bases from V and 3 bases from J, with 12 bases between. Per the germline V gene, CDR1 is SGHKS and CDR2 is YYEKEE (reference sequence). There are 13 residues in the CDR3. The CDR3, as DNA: TGTGCCAGCAGGCCTCCCCACAGCTACGAGCAGTACTTC. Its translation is CASRPPHSYEQYF.

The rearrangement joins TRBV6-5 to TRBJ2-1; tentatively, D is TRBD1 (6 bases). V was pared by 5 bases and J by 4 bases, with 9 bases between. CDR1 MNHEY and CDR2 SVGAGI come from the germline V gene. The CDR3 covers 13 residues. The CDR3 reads CASSTTGYNEQFF. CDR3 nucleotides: TGTGCCAGCAGTACAACAGGGTACAATGAGCAGTTCTTC.

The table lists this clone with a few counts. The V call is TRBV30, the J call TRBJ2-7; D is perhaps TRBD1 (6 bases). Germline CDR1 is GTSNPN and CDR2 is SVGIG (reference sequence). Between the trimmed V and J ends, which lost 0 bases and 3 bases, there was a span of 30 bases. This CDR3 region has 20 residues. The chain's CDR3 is CAWSVGQIRITGTPDYEQYF. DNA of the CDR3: TGTGCCTGGAGTGTTGGACAGATAAGGATTACCGGGACCCCAGACTACGAGCAGTACTTC.

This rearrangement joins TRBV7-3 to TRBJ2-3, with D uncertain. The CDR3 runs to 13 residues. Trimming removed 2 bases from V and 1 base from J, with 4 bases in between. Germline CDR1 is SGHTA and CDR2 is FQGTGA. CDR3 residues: CASSLGGTDTQYF. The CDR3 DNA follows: TGTGCCAGCAGCTTAGGAGGCACAGATACGCAGTATTTT.

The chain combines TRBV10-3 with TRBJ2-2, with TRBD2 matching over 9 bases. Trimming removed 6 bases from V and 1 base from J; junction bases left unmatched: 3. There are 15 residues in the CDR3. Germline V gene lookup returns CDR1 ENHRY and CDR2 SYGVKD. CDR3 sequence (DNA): TGTGCCATCAGGGATAGCGGGAGGAACACCGGGGAGCTGTTTTTT. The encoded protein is CAIRDSGRNTGELFF.

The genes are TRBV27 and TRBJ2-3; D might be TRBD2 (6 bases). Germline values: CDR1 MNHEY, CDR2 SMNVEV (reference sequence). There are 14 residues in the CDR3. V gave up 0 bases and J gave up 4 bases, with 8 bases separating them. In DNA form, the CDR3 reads TGTGCCAGCAGTTTATCTTCGGGAGCAGATACGCAGTATTTT. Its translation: CASSLSSGADTQYF.

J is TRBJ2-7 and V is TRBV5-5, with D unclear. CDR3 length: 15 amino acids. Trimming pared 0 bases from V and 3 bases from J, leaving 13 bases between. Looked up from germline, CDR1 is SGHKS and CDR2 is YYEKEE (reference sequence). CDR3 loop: CASSLGAATYYEQYF. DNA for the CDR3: TGTGCCAGCAGCTTGGGTGCCGCCACTTACTACGAGCAGTACTTC.